The 3 T cell receptor beta chains below all came from one sample that was sequenced in a study of T cells after yellow fever vaccination. TCRdb re-derived calls from the 5' RACE reads in MiXCR, one entry per CDR3 protein. The sample contains roughly 400,000 distinct CDR3 sequences, over 15% of which appear only once. The input for sequencing was PBMCs, taken before the yellow fever booster vaccination. Receptor source: a man aged 18 to 30 who received the YFV17D yellow fever vaccine.

The genes are TRBV30 and TRBJ2-5; 8 nucleotides agree with TRBD2. This CDR3 contains 14 residues. From germline, CDR1 is GTSNPN and CDR2 SVGIG (reference sequence). Losses at the gene ends were 1 base for V and 4 bases for J; bases not matched to a gene: 5. CDR3 bases: TGTGCCTGGAGTGAATTTGCGGGGGGAGAGACCCAGTACTTC. Amino acid sequence: CAWSEFAGGETQYF.

This chain joins TRBV20-1 and TRBJ1-4; D gene uncertain. The CDR3 totals 13 residues. Germline loops: CDR1 DFQATT, CDR2 SNEGSKA (reference sequence). V dropped 0 bases and J dropped 0 bases, with 2 bases sitting between them. The CDR3 bases are TGCAGTGCTAGAGACGCAACTAATGAAAAACTGTTTTTT. It codes for CSARDATNEKLFF.

The rearrangement joins TRBV6-5 to TRBJ1-4; D is undetermined. The CDR3 is made up of 15 amino acids. Looked up from germline, CDR1 is MNHEY and CDR2 is SVGAGI. Trimming took 0 bases from V and 5 from J, leaving 10 bases between them. CDR3 protein: CASSYSARKNEKLFF. As DNA, the CDR3 is TGTGCCAGCAGTTACTCTGCCAGGAAGAATGAAAAACTGTTTTTT.